These 21 T cell receptor beta chains came from one sample sequenced in a study of cytomegalovirus exposure and HLA in healthy donors. The PCR made use of 60 Vbeta and 13 Jbeta primers. Only in-frame clones appear in the TCRdb table, and some are missing; sequencing was by immunoSEQ multiplex PCR. The sample spans 190,000 or so clones; the ten largest clones claim around 0.7%. The sequencing input was PBMCs. The receptors derive from a boy aged 10-17 years in good health and CMV-seronegative.

The chain employs TRBV6-6 and TRBJ2-3; 7 bases map to TRBD1. After removal of 2 bases from V and 4 bases from J, the junction contained 3 bases not matched to a gene. Germline V CDR1 and CDR2: MNHNY, SVGAGI (reference sequence). The CDR3 extends over 14 amino acids. CDR3 sequence reads: CASSYDRVSDTQYF. The CDR3 DNA reads as TGTGCCAGCAGTTACGACAGGGTATCAGATACGCAGTATTTT.

The V and J genes are TRBV18 and TRBJ1-1, with D hard to call. With 1 base removed from V and 4 bases from J, the gap between germline ends came to 13 bases. Germline loops: CDR1 KGHSH, CDR2 LQKENI. This CDR3 spans 15 amino acids. The CDR3 DNA reads as TGTGCCAGCTCACCACTGGAGGGAGAAGGCACTGAAGCTTTCTTT. It specifies CASSPLEGEGTEAFF.

The chain combines TRBV5-6 with TRBJ1-2; 9 positions agree with TRBD1. The junction had 3 bases not matched to a gene; V was cut back by 3 bases and J by 6 bases. The CDR3 extends over 13 amino acids. CDR1 is SGHDT and CDR2 is YYEEEE in the germline V gene. This CDR3 reads CASSSGQGNGYTF. CDR3 coding DNA: TGTGCCAGCAGCTCCGGACAGGGGAATGGCTACACCTTC. The full variable domain, rest sourced from reference TRBV5-6 and TRBJ1-2, is DAGVTQSPTHLIKTRGQQVTLRCSPKSGHDTVSWYQQALGQGPQFIFQYYEEEERQRGNFPDRFSGHQFPNYSSELNVNALLLGDSALYLCASSSGQGNGYTFGSGTRLTVV.

V and J are TRBV7-7 and TRBJ2-1; D is possibly TRBD1 (5 bases). The CDR3 extends over 15 amino acids. Germline values: CDR1 SSHAT, CDR2 FNYEAQ (reference sequence). Trimming took 5 bases from V and 6 from J, leaving 17 bases between them. DNA for the CDR3: TGTGCCAGCAGCCCTAGGGGTGTTGGGGCCAATGAGCAGTTCTTC. It specifies CASSPRGVGANEQFF.

The V and J genes are TRBV9 and TRBJ2-3; TRBD1 aligns across 7 bases. The junction had 6 bases not matched to a gene; V was cut back by 4 bases and J by 4 bases. CDR3 length equals 14 residues. Germline V lookup: CDR1 SGDLS, CDR2 YYNGEE. CDR3: CASSFRDSADTQYF. CDR3 coding DNA: TGTGCCAGCAGCTTCCGGGACAGCGCAGATACGCAGTATTTT.

This chain connects TRBV18 to TRBJ2-3; TRBD1 matches at 7 bases. Germline-derived CDR1 and CDR2 are KGHSH and LQKENI. The CDR3 loop spans 16 amino acids. V dropped 5 bases and J dropped 0; count of bases not matched to a gene: 8. CDR3: CASSSTGLTSTDTQYF. In DNA form, the CDR3 reads TGTGCCAGCTCATCGACAGGGTTAACTAGCACAGATACGCAGTATTTT.

The rearrangement links TRBV6-5 to TRBJ1-4; tentatively, D is TRBD1 (5 bases). V was trimmed by 5 bases and J by 8 bases, leaving 18 bases between them. This CDR3 is built from 15 residues. Germline V lookup: CDR1 MNHEY, CDR2 SVGAGI. This chain's CDR3 is CASSTPRDAKEKLFF. The DNA of the CDR3 is TGTGCCAGCAGTACCCCCAGGGATGCGAAGGAAAAACTGTTTTTT.

The chain joins TRBV7-2 to TRBJ2-1; D not certain. This CDR3 has 13 residues. CDR1 is SGHTA and CDR2 is FQGNSA in the germline V gene. Trimming removed 3 bases at V and 10 bases at J, with 13 bases between. CDR3 nucleotides: TGTGCCAGCAGCTTGATAGGTCGGCGGGAGCAGTTCTTC. Encoded protein: CASSLIGRREQFF.

The chain combines TRBV11-2 with TRBJ1-1; no clear D gene. V was clipped by 9 bases and J by 3 bases, with 17 bases between them. Germline V CDR1 and CDR2: SGHAT, FQNNGV. CDR3 length: 14 amino acids. The CDR3 DNA follows: TGTGCCAGTCATGACCGGGAAGAGGACACTGAAGCTTTCTTT. Translated: CASHDREEDTEAFF.

The chain joins TRBV7-2 to TRBJ1-3; D unresolved. The CDR3 is made up of 13 amino acids. The germline V and J ends were trimmed by 3 bases and 3 bases, with 6 bases remaining between them. Germline CDR1 reads SGHTA; CDR2 reads FQGNSA. DNA of the CDR3: TGTGCCAGCAGCTTCTCCTATGGAAACACCATATATTTT. It codes for CASSFSYGNTIYF.

The rearrangement uses TRBV7-9 and TRBJ2-5, with 7 positions matching TRBD1. The germline gives CDR1 SEHNR, CDR2 FQNEAQ (reference sequence). V was clipped by 1 base and J by 5 bases; unmatched bases: 7. The CDR3 contains 15 residues. CDR3 DNA: TGTGCCAGCAGCTTAGTAGAGGGGGCAGGGGAGACCCAGTACTTC. The encoded protein is CASSLVEGAGETQYF.

This chain connects TRBV5-1 to TRBJ2-7, with TRBD1 matching over 11 bases. The CDR3 length is 15 residues. Trimming removed 0 bases from V and 3 bases from J; junction bases left unmatched: 2. Germline-derived CDR1 and CDR2 are SGHRS and YFSETQ. The CDR3 sequence is CASSLDGTGGYEQYF. As DNA, the CDR3 is TGCGCCAGCAGCTTGGACGGGACAGGGGGCTACGAGCAGTACTTC.

The chain uses TRBV5-6 and TRBJ2-7, with 9 bases lining up with TRBD2. From germline, CDR1 is SGHDT and CDR2 YYEEEE. This CDR3 has 15 amino acids. V gave up 0 bases and J gave up 3 bases; unmatched junction bases: 4. The CDR3 is CASSLVSGGLYEQYF. The CDR3 coding sequence is TGTGCCAGCAGCTTGGTTAGCGGGGGCCTCTACGAGCAGTACTTC.

The rearrangement joins TRBV19 to TRBJ2-3; TRBD2 matches 12 bases. After removal of 3 bases from V and 6 bases from J, the junction contained 4 bases not matched to a gene. Germline V gene lookup returns CDR1 LNHDA and CDR2 SQIVND (reference sequence). The CDR3 loop spans 15 amino acids. CDR3 DNA sequence: TGTGCCAGTAGTATGGGGACTAGCGGGTTCGATACGCAGTATTTT. Translated: CASSMGTSGFDTQYF.

The chain combines TRBV19 with TRBJ1-1; tentatively, D is TRBD1 (5 bases). Germline assignment: CDR1 LNHDA and CDR2 SQIVND (reference sequence). V gave up 4 bases and J gave up 2 bases, with 23 bases separating them. This CDR3 has 18 amino acids. CDR3 loop: CASSTETRRGRGNTEAFF. In nucleotides, the CDR3 is TGTGCCAGTAGTACGGAAACGAGAAGGGGAAGGGGCAACACTGAAGCTTTCTTT.

The chain links TRBV11-2 to TRBJ2-7; TRBD1 might be the D (5 bases). In germline, CDR1 is SGHAT, CDR2 FQNNGV. The V and J ends lost 2 bases and 3 bases respectively, with 11 bases between them. This CDR3 has 14 amino acids. CDR3 protein: CASSLYPTDYEQYF. The CDR3 bases are TGTGCCAGCAGCTTATACCCGACAGACTACGAGCAGTACTTC.

The rearrangement uses TRBV5-6 and TRBJ1-2, with TRBD1 matching 8 bases. The CDR3 runs 15 residues. Germline lookup yields CDR1 SGHDT and CDR2 YYEEEE. The trim removed 7 bases at V and 4 bases at J, leaving 12 bases unmatched. CDR3 region: CASGRTGSGPYGYTF. The CDR3 nucleotides read TGTGCCAGCGGACGGACAGGGTCTGGCCCCTATGGCTACACCTTC.

This chain joins TRBV7-9 and TRBJ2-2; 8 nucleotides agree with TRBD2. The V and J ends lost 5 bases and 8 bases, in that order; junction bases with no gene match: 7. The CDR3 spans 14 residues. Per germline, CDR1 SEHNR and CDR2 FQNEAQ (reference sequence). The CDR3 sequence is CASSAIAGRGELFF. As DNA, the CDR3 is TGTGCCAGCAGCGCGATAGCGGGGAGAGGGGAGCTGTTTTTT.

V is TRBV19 and J is TRBJ1-5, with 12 bases aligning to TRBD1. With V trimmed by 3 bases and J by 0 bases, 3 bases remained unmatched. Germline V gene sequence: CDR1 LNHDA, CDR2 SQIVND (reference sequence). CDR3 length: 17 residues. Here the CDR3 DNA reads TGTGCCAGTAGTATCCGGGACAGGGGGCTTAGCAATCAGCCCCAGCATTTT. Its translation is CASSIRDRGLSNQPQHF.

V gene TRBV1 combines with J gene TRBJ1-6. TRBV1 is labeled a pseudogene. The CDR3 covers 18 residues. CDR3 amino acids: CTSSQGPEGPSYNSPLHF. For the CDR3, the DNA is TGCACCAGCAGCCAAGGGCCCGAGGGCCCCTCCTATAATTCACCCCTCCACTTT.

The J gene is TRBJ2-1, the V gene TRBV10-3, with a possible D match to TRBD1 (6 bases). Germline values: CDR1 ENHRY, CDR2 SYGVKD. This CDR3 region has 12 residues. The V end lost 3 bases, the J end lost 12 bases, and 12 bases lay between the germline ends. CDR3 bases: TGTGCCATCAGTGAACAGGGACCCGCGCAGTTCTTC. Its protein is CAISEQGPAQFF.